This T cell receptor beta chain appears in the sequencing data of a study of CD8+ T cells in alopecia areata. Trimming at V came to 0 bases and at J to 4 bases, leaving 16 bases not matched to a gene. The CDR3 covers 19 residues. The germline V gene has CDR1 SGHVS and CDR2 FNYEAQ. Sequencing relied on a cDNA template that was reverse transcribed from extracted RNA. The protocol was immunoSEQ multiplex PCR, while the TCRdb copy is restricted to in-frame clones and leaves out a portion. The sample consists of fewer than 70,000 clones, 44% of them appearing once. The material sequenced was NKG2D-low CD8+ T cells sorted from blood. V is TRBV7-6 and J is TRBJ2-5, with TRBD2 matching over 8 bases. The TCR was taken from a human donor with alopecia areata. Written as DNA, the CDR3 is TGTGCCAGCAGCTTAGCCCTGTACACGAGCGGGAGAGGAATAGAGACCCAGTACTTC. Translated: CASSLALYTSGRGIETQYF.